The 32 T cell receptor beta chains reported below all come from one sample, sequenced in a study of blood T cell repertoires in COVID-19. Assay: immunoSEQ multiplex PCR; the TCRdb copy retains only in-frame clones and omits some. The sample carries 140,000 to 150,000 clones, approximately 88% recorded once. Input material: peripheral blood. These receptors were taken from a woman between 45 and 60 years old with acute or convalescent COVID-19.

The chain's CDR3 is CASSDGLWTQYF. The CDR3 DNA follows: TGCGCCAGCAGCGATGGACTCTGGACCCAGTACTTC. This chain joins TRBV10-2 and TRBJ2-5, with D tentatively TRBD2 (5 bases). Germline CDR1 is WSHSY and CDR2 is SAAADI. V dropped 6 bases and J dropped 7 bases, with 12 bases sitting between them. The CDR3 is 12 residues long.

This chain connects TRBV18 to TRBJ1-5, with D perhaps TRBD1 (5 bases). This CDR3 contains 14 residues. Germline CDR1 is KGHSH and CDR2 is LQKENI. Trimming cost V 3 bases and J 11 bases, with 17 bases left between them. CDR3 amino acids: CASSPSRAYLSQHF. CDR3 bases: TGTGCCAGCTCACCGTCCAGGGCCTATCTGTCCCAGCATTTT.

In this sample, this clone turned up once. This sequence joins TRBV15 and TRBJ2-2; TRBD1 matches at 7 bases. Germline CDR1 is LNHNV and CDR2 is YYDKDF (reference sequence). V was clipped by 2 bases and J by 5 bases; unmatched bases: 8. The CDR3 sequence is 16 residues long. The CDR3 loop is CATSRTGTDLTGELFF. The DNA for the CDR3 is TGTGCCACCAGCAGAACCGGGACAGACCTAACCGGGGAGCTGTTTTTT.

The CDR3 sequence: CASSSIFLAGGSFEQQFF. The DNA of the CDR3 is TGTGCCAGCAGTTCCATTTTCCTAGCGGGGGGGTCTTTCGAGCAGCAGTTCTTC. The chain is built from TRBV28 and TRBJ2-1, with 12 positions matching TRBD2. V dropped 4 bases and J dropped 11; count of bases not matched to a gene: 18. CDR1 MDHEN and CDR2 SYDVKM come from the germline V gene. This CDR3 has 18 residues. Combining the CDR3 with reference TRBV28 and TRBJ2-1 gives the whole variable domain DVKVTQSSRYLVKRTGEKVFLECVQDMDHENMFWYRQDPGLGLRLIYFSYDVKMKEKGDIPEGYSVSREKKERFSLILESASTNQTSMYLCASSSIFLAGGSFEQQFFGPGTRLTVL.

The chain uses TRBV4-2 and TRBJ2-3; D perhaps matches TRBD2 (5 bases). Germline CDR1 and CDR2: LGHNA and YNFKEQ. V lost 7 bases, J lost 1 base, and 9 bases lay in between. The CDR3 covers 13 residues. CDR3 amino acids: CASTTRGTDTQYF. CDR3 bases: TGTGCCAGCACCACTAGGGGCACAGATACGCAGTATTTT.

In DNA, the CDR3 is TGTGCCAGCAGTTTAGTCGGAGGTCAGCCCCAGCATTTT. Protein product: CASSLVGGQPQHF. This chain joins TRBV12-3 or TRBV12-4 and TRBJ1-5; D is unclear. Trimming took 1 base from V and 6 from J, leaving 7 bases between them. CDR3 length: 13 residues.

This clone was detected once. This chain connects TRBV28 to TRBJ2-2; D might be TRBD2 (6 bases). V shed 0 bases and J shed 2 bases, with 7 bases lying between them. Per germline, CDR1 MDHEN and CDR2 SYDVKM. The CDR3 is 15 amino acids. The CDR3 region has the DNA TGTGCCAGCAGTTTATGGGGGGGTAACACCGGGGAGCTGTTTTTT. Residues: CASSLWGGNTGELFF.

The gene calls are TRBV3-1 (or the pseudogene TRBV3-2) and TRBJ1-2, with 10 bases identical to TRBD1. Unmatched junction bases numbered 19, after V lost 3 bases and J lost 9 bases. This CDR3 comprises 18 residues. Looked up from germline, CDR1 is LGHDT and CDR2 is YNNKEL (reference sequence). The CDR3 nucleotides are TGTGCCAGCAGCCAGTACGGGACAGGGGCGCTCTTTTCCGCCAGCTACACCTTC. This encodes CASSQYGTGALFSASYTF.

This chain uses TRBV3-1 (or the pseudogene TRBV3-2) with TRBJ1-2; weak D call: TRBD1 (5 bases). Looked up from germline, CDR1 is LGHDT and CDR2 is YNNKEL (reference sequence). This CDR3 has 16 amino acids. V was clipped by 0 bases and J by 6 bases, with 17 bases between them. The CDR3 nucleotides are TGTGCCAGCAGCCAAGAGCTGACTAGGGACTCCCATGGCTACACCTTC. This gives the protein CASSQELTRDSHGYTF.

The chain is built from TRBV9 and TRBJ1-5; 8 bases match TRBD1. The germline V gene has CDR1 SGDLS and CDR2 YYNGEE. The CDR3 covers 16 residues. V lost 5 bases and J lost 0; bases outside the gene matches: 7. In DNA, the CDR3 is TGTGCCAGCAGTTTTGGGACAGGACTTAGCAATCAGCCCCAGCATTTT. Protein product: CASSFGTGLSNQPQHF.

The rearrangement uses TRBV27 and TRBJ1-5; the match to TRBD1 covers 8 bases. The CDR3 extends over 14 amino acids. Germline V gene data show CDR1 as MNHEY and CDR2 as SMNVEV (reference sequence). The V and J ends lost 5 bases and 8 bases, in that order; junction bases with no gene match: 8. The CDR3 protein is CASSVDREGEPQHF. CDR3 coding DNA: TGTGCCAGCAGTGTGGACAGGGAGGGGGAGCCCCAGCATTTT.

The V gene is TRBV5-1, the J gene TRBJ2-3; 12 nucleotides match TRBD2. CDR3 length: 15 amino acids. The V gene's germline CDR1 is SGHRS and CDR2 YFSETQ. V shed 4 bases and J 2 bases; nucleotides not matched to a gene: 2. Here the CDR3 DNA reads TGCGCCAGCAGCAGGACTAGCGGGGTCACAGATACGCAGTATTTT. It translates to CASSRTSGVTDTQYF. Supplemented by reference TRBV5-1 and TRBJ2-3, the full variable domain reads KAGVTQTPRYLIKTRGQQVTLSCSPISGHRSVSWYQQTPGQGLQFLFEYFSETQRNKGNFPGRFSGRQFSNSRSEMNVSTLELGDSALYLCASSRTSGVTDTQYFGPGTRLTVL.

The V gene is TRBV14, the J gene TRBJ1-1; maybe TRBD1 (5 bases). Germline V gives CDR1 SGHDN, CDR2 FVKESK. Trimming removed 1 base at V and 1 base at J, with 10 bases between. The CDR3 sequence is 15 residues long. CDR3 sequence: CASSQGRAPNTEAFF. For the CDR3, the DNA is TGTGCCAGCAGCCAAGGCAGGGCCCCGAACACTGAAGCTTTCTTT. The variable domain in full, with the rest retrieved from reference TRBV14 and TRBJ1-1, is EAGVTQFPSHSVIEKGQTVTLRCDPISGHDNLYWYRRVMGKEIKFLLHFVKESKQDESGMPNNRFLAERTGGTYSTLKVQPAELEDSGVYFCASSQGRAPNTEAFFGQGTRLTVV.

This rearrangement joins TRBV3-1 (or the pseudogene TRBV3-2) to TRBJ1-2, with 8 bases that match TRBD1. The CDR3 is made up of 15 amino acids. The germline gives CDR1 LGHDT, CDR2 YNNKEL (reference sequence). V was pared by 0 bases and J by 8 bases, with 8 bases of the junction left unmatched. Here the CDR3 reads CASSQDGRQGRGYTF. The CDR3 nucleotides read TGTGCCAGCAGCCAAGATGGCAGACAGGGGAGAGGCTACACCTTC.

This rearrangement joins TRBV19 to TRBJ1-3; D gene ambiguous. CDR1 LNHDA and CDR2 SQIVND come from the germline V gene (reference sequence). CDR3 length equals 15 residues. V dropped 3 bases and J dropped 2 bases, with 11 bases sitting between them. Here the CDR3 reads CASSMTQAPGNTIYF. The CDR3 DNA reads TGTGCCAGTAGTATGACGCAGGCTCCTGGAAACACCATATATTTT.

This chain connects TRBV27 to TRBJ1-1; D gene uncertain. V gave up 7 bases and J gave up 0 bases, with 12 bases separating them. CDR1 is MNHEY and CDR2 is SMNVEV in the germline V gene (reference sequence). CDR3 length: 14 residues. In nucleotides, the CDR3 is TGTGCCAGCAATGATCGGGATATGAACACTGAAGCTTTCTTT. This codes for CASNDRDMNTEAFF.

The V and J genes are TRBV5-4 and TRBJ2-6; unclear D gene. The V gene's germline CDR1 is SGHNT and CDR2 YYREEE (reference sequence). The V gene lost 0 bases and the J gene lost 0 bases, with 10 bases spanning the gap. This CDR3 is 17 amino acids long. CDR3 sequence reads: CASSLDSTSSGANVLTF. In DNA form, the CDR3 reads TGTGCCAGCAGCTTGGACAGTACCTCCTCTGGGGCCAACGTCCTGACTTTC.

This chain links TRBV5-1 with TRBJ1-4, with no clear D. Trimming took 4 bases from V and 1 from J, leaving 14 bases between them. The CDR3 sequence is 16 residues long. The germline V gene encodes CDR1 SGHRS and CDR2 YFSETQ. This CDR3 reads CASSPWVGRTNEKLFF. The CDR3 DNA follows: TGCGCCAGCAGCCCGTGGGTGGGGAGAACTAATGAAAAACTGTTTTTT.

The J gene is TRBJ1-1, the V gene TRBV7-3, with TRBD1 identical over 9 bases. The germline gives CDR1 SGHTA, CDR2 FQGTGA. J was trimmed by 6 bases and V by 4 bases; bases with no gene match: 6. This CDR3 region has 14 residues. DNA for the CDR3: TGTGCCAGCAGCTCGACAGGGGGTCCCGCTGAAGCTTTCTTT. Translated, it gives CASSSTGGPAEAFF.

This clone was recorded once. The chain has TRBV7-9 and TRBJ1-1, with a tentative D call TRBD1 (5 bases). CDR3 length: 15 amino acids. V shed 0 bases and J shed 1 base, with 9 bases lying between them. Germline loops: CDR1 SEHNR, CDR2 FQNEAQ (reference sequence). CDR3 sequence (DNA): TGTGCCAGCAGCTTAGCCCAGGGAACGAACACTGAAGCTTTCTTT. Its protein product is CASSLAQGTNTEAFF.

This clone was seen more than once but under ten times. The chain has TRBV6-1 and TRBJ2-1; TRBD2 agrees at 7 bases. The V and J ends lost 4 bases and 1 base, in that order; junction bases with no gene match: 7. The CDR3 covers 16 residues. Germline-derived CDR1 and CDR2 are MNHNS and SASEGT. The CDR3 loop is CASSGGGRGSYNEQFF. As DNA, the CDR3 is TGTGCCAGCAGTGGAGGCGGGAGAGGATCCTACAATGAGCAGTTCTTC.

The chain carries TRBV10-3 and TRBJ1-2; 12 nucleotides align to TRBD1. Germline values: CDR1 ENHRY, CDR2 SYGVKD. The CDR3 covers 17 residues. With 6 bases clipped from V and 7 bases from J, the junction kept 15 bases outside the gene matches. The CDR3 region is CAISAGTGGLDLFGYTF. CDR3 sequence (DNA): TGTGCCATCAGCGCGGGGACAGGGGGCTTAGACCTATTTGGCTACACCTTC.

The chain combines TRBV28 with TRBJ1-5; the D gene is possibly TRBD1 (5 bases). The CDR3 consists of 13 residues. The V gene lost 7 bases and the J gene lost 5 bases, with 12 bases spanning the gap. Germline CDR1 reads MDHEN; CDR2 reads SYDVKM. The CDR3 spells CASTGGSDQPQHF. DNA of the CDR3: TGTGCCAGCACGGGGGGTTCGGATCAGCCCCAGCATTTT.

The chain joins TRBV5-1 to TRBJ1-1; TRBD1 might be the D (5 bases). Germline V gene data show CDR1 as SGHRS and CDR2 as YFSETQ. V was cut by 4 bases and J by 1 base, with 14 bases left in between. The CDR3 has 15 residues. The CDR3 loop reads CASSPWKGPNTEAFF. The CDR3 nucleotides read TGCGCCAGCAGCCCCTGGAAGGGGCCGAACACTGAAGCTTTCTTT.

The chain employs TRBV6-5 and TRBJ2-7, with 7 bases fitting TRBD1. The germline V gene has CDR1 MNHEY and CDR2 SVGAGI. The CDR3 totals 15 residues. Trimming took 10 bases from V and 0 from J; bases not matched to a gene: 12. The CDR3 nucleotides read TGTGCCATCCCACGTACCGGGACAGCCTCCTACGAGCAGTACTTC. Its translation: CAIPRTGTASYEQYF.

V gene TRBV27 combines with J gene TRBJ1-2; 10 positions match TRBD1. The junction had 11 bases not matched to a gene; V was cut back by 5 bases and J by 8 bases. CDR1 and CDR2 from the germline V gene are MNHEY and SMNVEV (reference sequence). The length of the CDR3 is 15 residues. CDR3 bases: TGTGCCAGCAGTCTTACGACAGGGGGCTCTGAGGGCTACACCTTC. This encodes CASSLTTGGSEGYTF.

The genes are TRBV7-2 and TRBJ2-5; 11 bases agree with TRBD2. Germline assignment: CDR1 SGHTA and CDR2 FQGNSA. This CDR3 comprises 18 residues. The trim removed 1 base at V and 0 bases at J, leaving 7 bases unmatched. The CDR3 region has the DNA TGTGCCAGCAGCTTAGGGGTTCCACTAGCGGGGGACCAAGAGACCCAGTACTTC. Residues: CASSLGVPLAGDQETQYF.

This clone occurred once. The rearrangement joins TRBV2 to TRBJ1-2; D is uncertain. This CDR3 is 11 amino acids long. V was clipped by 11 bases and J by 3 bases, with 10 bases between them. CDR1 and CDR2 from the germline V gene are SNHLY and FYNNEI. CDR3 loop: CASTYDYGYTF. CDR3 DNA sequence: TGTGCCTCCACATACGACTATGGCTACACCTTC.

The V call is TRBV19, the J call TRBJ2-3, with 8 positions matching TRBD1. Germline trimming cut 4 bases from V and 6 bases from J; bases unmatched to any gene: 12. The CDR3 consists of 16 residues. Germline V gene sequence: CDR1 LNHDA, CDR2 SQIVND (reference sequence). CDR3: CASSTRTGLLRDTQYF. The CDR3 DNA follows: TGTGCCAGTAGTACTCGGACAGGGCTACTCAGGGATACGCAGTATTTT.

This chain joins TRBV3-1 (or the pseudogene TRBV3-2) and TRBJ1-2; D gene ambiguous. V was cut by 4 bases and J by 8 bases, with 17 bases left in between. CDR3 size: 14 residues. CDR1 and CDR2 from the germline V gene are LGHDT and YNNKEL (reference sequence). The chain's CDR3 is CASSPWTGIGGYTF. In DNA form, the CDR3 reads TGTGCCAGCAGCCCATGGACTGGGATCGGGGGCTACACCTTC.

A single count supports this clone. The chain is built from TRBV9 and TRBJ2-3, with 9 bases lining up with TRBD1. This CDR3 region has 16 residues. Germline values: CDR1 SGDLS, CDR2 YYNGEE. Trimming cost V 3 bases and J 5 bases; bases outside gene matches: 10. The CDR3 sequence: CASSARDRAMGDTQYF. The CDR3 DNA is TGTGCCAGCAGCGCTCGGGACAGGGCCATGGGAGATACGCAGTATTTT.

Only one count was recorded for this clone. This chain uses TRBV27 with TRBJ1-2; D perhaps matches TRBD1 (6 bases). The CDR3 has 13 amino acids. The V end was cut by 6 bases, the J end by 2 bases, with 10 bases between. Germline V CDR1 and CDR2: MNHEY, SMNVEV (reference sequence). CDR3: CASRNRENYGYTF. CDR3 DNA sequence: TGTGCCAGCAGGAACAGGGAGAACTATGGCTACACCTTC.